This T cell receptor beta chain was sequenced for a study of shared clonotypes between healthy human individuals. This CDR3 spans 15 amino acids. Germline-derived CDR1 and CDR2 are SGHAT and FQNNGV. The ends lost 5 bases at V and 5 bases at J; junction bases unmatched: 11. Splitting the CD4+ cells yielded a CD45RA+ naive subset and a CD45RA-negative memory subset. Using immunoSEQ multiplex PCR, the repertoire was profiled, and TCRdb retains in-frame clones only, with some absent. The sample gives more than 2 million clones, about 95% of which show up once; 0.13% is in the top ten. Sequencing was performed on naive CD4+ T cells sorted from blood. The subset here: CD45RA+ positively selected. V is TRBV11-2 and J is TRBJ2-5; 7 nucleotides agree with TRBD2. The TCR was taken from a man in his late teens or twenties in good health. CDR3 in DNA: TGTGCCAGCAGCCGGCTGGCGGGAGCTTGGGAGACCCAGTACTTC. Protein: CASSRLAGAWETQYF. The full variable domain, completed using reference TRBV11-2 and TRBJ2-5, is EAGVAQSPRYKIIEKRQSVAFWCNPISGHATLYWYQQILGQGPKLLIQFQNNGVVDDSQLPKDRFSAERLKGVDSTLKIQPAKLEDSAVYLCASSRLAGAWETQYFGPGTRLLVL.